This T cell receptor beta chain was sequenced for a study of CD8 T cells in ankylosing spondylitis. TCRdb re-analysed the 5' RACE reads in MiXCR, keeping a single row per CDR3 protein. The sample gives about 300,000 distinct CDR3 sequences, 20% to 25% of which show up once; 3.5% is in the top ten. As concerns this clonotype: Antigen unknown.

This CDR3 spans 12 amino acids. CDR1 is MNHEY and CDR2 is SMNVEV in the germline V gene (reference sequence). V lost 6 bases to trimming and J lost 11 bases, with 16 bases between them. Study-wide points: A motif in TCR beta, a set of roughly 8 highly homologous variants, appeared characteristic of ankylosing spondylitis blood. Previous work reported some of these motif variants in the synovial fluid and blood of reactive arthritis.

The receptor's source is a female donor with ankylosing spondylitis or in good health (not recorded which). Sequencing was carried out using blood, either unsorted or a sorted T cell fraction (not recorded which). The chain is built from TRBV27 and TRBJ1-1, with a tentative D call TRBD1 (5 bases). The CDR3 protein is CASRSTGGQAFF. The CDR3 region has the DNA TGTGCCAGCAGATCCACAGGCGGCCAGGCTTTCTTT.